This paragraph covers one T cell receptor (beta chain) sequence. The CDR3 consists of 15 residues. V trimming: 5 bases; J trimming: 0 bases; junction bases outside the gene matches: 2. Germline V gene data show CDR1 as KGHSH and CDR2 as LQKENI. Treatment specified: preoperative locoregional IRX-2 cytokine immunotherapy. Patients received preoperative, locoregional IRX-2 cytokine immunotherapy in a phase Ib study. These data are taken from a study of preoperative IRX-2 immunotherapy in early breast cancer. TCRdb keeps only in-frame clones here, not all; method: immunoSEQ multiplex PCR. Of fewer than 40,000 clones in the sample, 90% to 95% were seen once.

This receptor was taken from a human donor with breast cancer. The J gene is TRBJ2-7, the V gene TRBV18, with 12 bases lining up with TRBD2. This sample was taken from a patient treated with IRX-2 immunotherapy. CDR3 sequence: CASSASGGASYEQYF. The CDR3 DNA is TGTGCCAGCTCAGCTAGCGGGGGGGCCTCCTACGAGCAGTACTTC.